This section outlines one T cell receptor (beta chain) sequence together with its context. Its specificity is unknown. V lost 6 bases and J 3 bases, leaving 17 bases between the germline ends. Germline V CDR1 and CDR2: PRHDT, FYEKMQ (reference sequence). There are 15 residues in the CDR3. This sample stems from a study of cytomegalovirus exposure and HLA in healthy donors. The study's findings and limits: TCR beta chain V- and J-gene trimming was linked, in a later analysis, to a missense variant in DCLRE1C. Reportedly, diagnosis of cytomegalovirus status by the classifier showed high specificity and sensitivity.

A multiplex PCR was run with 60 Vbeta primers and 13 Jbeta primers. Here immunoSEQ multiplex PCR was the method, and the copy in TCRdb shows in-frame clones only, minus some. Altogether some 180,000 clones are present, about 82% being singletons, with the ten largest covering about 2.1%. The sequencing sample was made of PBMCs. The origin of this receptor is a woman aged 25 to 39 in good health and CMV-seronegative. The rearrangement uses TRBV13 and TRBJ1-1; tentatively, D is TRBD1 (6 bases). In DNA, the CDR3 is TGTGCCAGCAGGGGTACAGGGAACGGATACACTGAAGCTTTCTTT. It specifies CASRGTGNGYTEAFF.